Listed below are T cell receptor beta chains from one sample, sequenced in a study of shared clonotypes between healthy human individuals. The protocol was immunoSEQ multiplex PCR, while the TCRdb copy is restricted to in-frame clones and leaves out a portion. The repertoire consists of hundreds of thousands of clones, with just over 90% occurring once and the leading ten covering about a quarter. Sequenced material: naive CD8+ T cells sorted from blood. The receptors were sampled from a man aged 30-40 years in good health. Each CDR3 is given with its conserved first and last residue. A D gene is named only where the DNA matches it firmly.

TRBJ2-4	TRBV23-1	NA	CASSQPPNSSGGARTKNIQYF
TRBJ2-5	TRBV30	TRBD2	CAWSVGLAGETQYF
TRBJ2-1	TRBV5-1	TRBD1	CASSLGQGISDEQFF
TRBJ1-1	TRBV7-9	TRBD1	CASREDRGTEAFF
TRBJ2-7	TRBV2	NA	CASSGGAYEQYF
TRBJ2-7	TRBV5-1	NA	CASSFGGRNEQYF
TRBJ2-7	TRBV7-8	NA	CASSLVRMPRGEKGDEQYF
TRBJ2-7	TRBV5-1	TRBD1	CASSLGTGLSYEQYF
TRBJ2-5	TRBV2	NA	CASSETKQYF
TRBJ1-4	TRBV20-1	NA	CSARAEKLFF
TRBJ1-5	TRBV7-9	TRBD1	CASSLQGVGQPQHF
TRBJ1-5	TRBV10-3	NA	CATGTDNQPQHF
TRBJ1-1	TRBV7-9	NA	CASSLDRVGEAFF
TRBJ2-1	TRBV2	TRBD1	CASSRTGYNGQFF
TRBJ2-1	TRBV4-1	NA	CASSQDPSTSEQFF
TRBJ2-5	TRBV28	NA	CATHEQVFQTRAETQYF
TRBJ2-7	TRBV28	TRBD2	CASSFGAGGTYEQYF
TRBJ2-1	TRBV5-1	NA	CASSFRRQESYNEQFF
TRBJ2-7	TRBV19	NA	CATAQGPSSYEQYF